This paragraph covers one T cell receptor (beta chain) sequence. Its antigen is not identified. This sample stems from a study of T cells in narcolepsy. Study in general: Healthy controls were enrolled alongside patients with narcolepsy type 1 or type 2. General study findings and limits: Same-patient CSF and blood CD4+ T cell clonotypes included HCRT-specific and TRIB2-specific autoreactive ones. Blood of same and different patients, but not healthy controls, reportedly held recurring autoreactive clonotypes. Some memory CD4+ repertoires had no autoreactive clone sequences.

Data came from immunoSEQ multiplex PCR; TCRdb stores just in-frame clones and leaves some out. The sample holds fewer than 15,000 clones, 85% to 90% seen once. The sequence derives from a human donor with narcolepsy. Sequencing was carried out using CD45RA- memory CD4+ T cells from PBMCs.

CDR3 DNA sequence: TGTGCCAGCAGCTTAGCAGGGGGGAACACTGAAGCTTTCTTT. It is translated as CASSLAGGNTEAFF. The chain recombines TRBV7-2 with TRBJ1-1; D perhaps matches TRBD1 (6 bases). V lost 0 bases, J lost 1 base, and 6 bases lay in between. The CDR3 contains 14 residues. Germline values: CDR1 SGHTA, CDR2 FQGNSA.